This T cell receptor (beta chain) was captured in a study of OX40 agonist ivuxolimab in advanced cancers. Background on the study: The dose-escalation cohort had hepatocellular carcinoma, melanoma, renal cell or head and neck cancer.

General observations from the study: Clonal expansion by week 6 occurred in CD4+ and CD8+ blood T cells (at 0.1 to 3.0 mg/kg).

The CDR3 is made up of 14 amino acids. V was pared by 0 bases and J by 1 base, with 4 bases between. Germline CDR1 reads LGHNA; CDR2 reads YSLEER. Autoimmune disease history or systemic immunosuppression barred patients. Data came from immunoSEQ multiplex PCR; TCRdb stores just in-frame clones and leaves some out. The data contain 65,000 to 85,000 clones, about 88% of them singletons. This clone was found a few times. Its antigen is not known. The rearrangement joins TRBV4-3 to TRBJ1-5; D call uncertain. The sequencing here drew on CD4+ or CD8+ T cells sorted from blood, taken in a trial of the OX40 agonist ivuxolimab. The TCR was taken from an adult with an advanced solid tumor such as melanoma, head and neck, liver or kidney cancer. The CDR3 nucleotides read TGCGCCAGCAGCCAAGAACTAAGCAATCAGCCCCAGCATTTT. Its protein is CASSQELSNQPQHF.